A selection of T cell receptor beta chains follows, all from one sample in a study of spatial heterogeneity in lung cancer. TCRdb fed the 5' RACE reads into MiXCR, producing one record per CDR3 protein. The profile shows about 100,000 distinct CDR3 sequences, about 4.4% of them singletons. Source: lung tumor tissue, taken at surgery. The receptors originated from a male donor with early-stage non-small cell lung cancer. The CDR3 runs from the conserved cysteine through the conserved F or W. A D gene is named only where the DNA matches it firmly. Part of the rows lack a size; the others show once, few, many or a class for expanded clones.

v_gene: TRBV24-1
j_gene: TRBJ2-2
d_gene: -
abundance: few
CDR3aa: CATSPKGRTTGTGELFF
CDR3nt: TGTGCCACCAGTCCCAAGGGGCGTACCACGGGCACCGGGGAGCTGTTTTTT

v_gene: TRBV20-1
j_gene: TRBJ1-5
d_gene: -
abundance: many
CDR3aa: CSASPGDYGNQPQHF
CDR3nt: TGCAGTGCTAGCCCGGGGGACTATGGCAATCAGCCCCAGCATTTT

v_gene: TRBV20-1
j_gene: TRBJ2-2
d_gene: TRBD2
abundance: many
CDR3aa: CSARDHARGGRVNTGELFF
CDR3nt: TGCAGTGCTAGAGATCACGCACGCGGCGGGAGGGTGAACACCGGGGAGCTGTTTTTT

v_gene: TRBV12-3/TRBV12-4
j_gene: TRBJ1-4
d_gene: -
abundance: many
CDR3aa: CASSLDNTGKLFF
CDR3nt: TGTGCCAGCAGTTTAGATAATACGGGAAAACTGTTTTTT

v_gene: TRBV9
j_gene: TRBJ2-7
d_gene: -
abundance: -
CDR3aa: CASSPRVDNFYEQYF
CDR3nt: TGTGCCAGCAGCCCCCGAGTGGACAATTTCTACGAGCAGTACTTC

v_gene: TRBV20-1
j_gene: TRBJ1-2
d_gene: -
abundance: many
CDR3aa: CSASRQGTYGYTF
CDR3nt: TGCAGTGCTAGTCGTCAGGGAACCTATGGCTACACCTTC

v_gene: TRBV7-2
j_gene: TRBJ2-5
d_gene: -
abundance: -
CDR3aa: CASSPLSGGETQYF
CDR3nt: TGTGCCAGCAGCCCCTTGAGCGGAGGAGAGACCCAGTACTTC

v_gene: TRBV20-1
j_gene: TRBJ2-1
d_gene: TRBD2
abundance: many
CDR3aa: CSARWTSASSYNEQFF
CDR3nt: TGCAGTGCTAGGTGGACTAGCGCTAGCTCCTACAATGAGCAGTTCTTC

v_gene: TRBV10-2
j_gene: TRBJ1-5
d_gene: TRBD1
abundance: -
CDR3aa: CTSRTGGSNQPQHF
CDR3nt: TGCACCAGCCGGACAGGTGGTAGCAATCAGCCCCAGCATTTT

v_gene: TRBV10-3
j_gene: TRBJ2-7
d_gene: -
abundance: many
CDR3aa: CAIGIDYEQYF
CDR3nt: TGTGCCATCGGCATAGACTACGAGCAGTACTTC

v_gene: TRBV18
j_gene: TRBJ1-2
d_gene: -
abundance: many
CDR3aa: CASSPDYRYGYTF
CDR3nt: TGTGCCAGCTCACCAGATTACCGCTATGGCTACACCTTC

v_gene: TRBV27
j_gene: TRBJ2-5
d_gene: -
abundance: many
CDR3aa: CASSFLFSGTQYF
CDR3nt: TGTGCCAGCAGTTTCCTCTTCTCCGGGACCCAGTACTTC

v_gene: TRBV6-1
j_gene: TRBJ1-2
d_gene: -
abundance: many
CDR3aa: CASSPTQKYYGYTF
CDR3nt: TGTGCCAGCAGCCCGACACAGAAATACTATGGCTACACCTTC

v_gene: TRBV4-1
j_gene: TRBJ1-1
d_gene: -
abundance: many
CDR3aa: CASSKRGAAMNTEAFF
CDR3nt: TGCGCCAGCAGCAAAAGGGGGGCTGCGATGAACACTGAAGCTTTCTTT

v_gene: TRBV18
j_gene: TRBJ1-2
d_gene: -
abundance: many
CDR3aa: CASSPSQGSNYGYTF
CDR3nt: TGTGCCAGCTCACCCAGTCAGGGATCTAACTATGGCTACACCTTC

v_gene: TRBV20-1
j_gene: TRBJ2-2
d_gene: -
abundance: many
CDR3aa: CSASLDGNTGELFF
CDR3nt: TGCAGTGCTAGTTTGGACGGGAACACCGGGGAGCTGTTTTTT

v_gene: TRBV28
j_gene: TRBJ2-1
d_gene: -
abundance: many
CDR3aa: CASSSPGSPYNEQFF
CDR3nt: TGTGCCAGCAGTTCCCCCGGGAGTCCCTACAATGAGCAGTTCTTC

v_gene: TRBV20-1
j_gene: TRBJ2-2
d_gene: TRBD2
abundance: many
CDR3aa: CSARNVAGENTGELFF
CDR3nt: TGCAGTGCTAGAAACGTAGCGGGAGAGAACACCGGGGAGCTGTTTTTT

v_gene: TRBV18
j_gene: TRBJ1-5
d_gene: -
abundance: many
CDR3aa: CASSPGEPQPQHF
CDR3nt: TGTGCCAGCTCACCCGGGGAACCCCAGCCCCAGCATTTT

v_gene: TRBV3-1
j_gene: TRBJ2-3
d_gene: TRBD2
abundance: many
CDR3aa: CAFSSSGRDTQYF
CDR3nt: TGTGCCTTCAGCTCTAGCGGGAGGGATACGCAGTATTTT

v_gene: TRBV6-5
j_gene: TRBJ2-3
d_gene: -
abundance: -
CDR3aa: CASSPGQPDTQYF
CDR3nt: TGTGCCAGCAGCCCCGGACAGCCAGATACGCAGTATTTT

v_gene: TRBV7-9
j_gene: TRBJ2-7
d_gene: TRBD2
abundance: many
CDR3aa: CASSLAAGGAHEQYF
CDR3nt: TGTGCCAGCAGCTTAGCCGCGGGAGGAGCCCACGAGCAGTACTTC

v_gene: TRBV2
j_gene: TRBJ2-5
d_gene: TRBD2
abundance: many
CDR3aa: CASSAGGNQETQYF
CDR3nt: TGTGCCAGCAGTGCGGGAGGGAACCAAGAGACCCAGTACTTC

v_gene: TRBV28
j_gene: TRBJ2-7
d_gene: TRBD2
abundance: many
CDR3aa: CASIPAGGISREQYF
CDR3nt: TGTGCCAGCATTCCTGCCGGGGGGATAAGTCGCGAGCAGTACTTC

v_gene: TRBV5-4
j_gene: TRBJ2-1
d_gene: TRBD2
abundance: -
CDR3aa: CASSLRGRGHEQFF
CDR3nt: TGTGCCAGCAGCTTACGCGGGAGAGGGCATGAGCAGTTCTTC

v_gene: TRBV7-9
j_gene: TRBJ2-1
d_gene: -
abundance: many
CDR3aa: CASSLGGVSYNEQFF
CDR3nt: TGTGCCAGCAGCTTAGGGGGAGTTTCCTACAATGAGCAGTTCTTC

v_gene: TRBV5-1
j_gene: TRBJ2-3
d_gene: -
abundance: many
CDR3aa: CASSLLTLDTDTQYF
CDR3nt: TGCGCCAGCAGCTTGCTCACTCTCGACACAGATACGCAGTATTTT

v_gene: TRBV3-1
j_gene: TRBJ2-5
d_gene: -
abundance: many
CDR3aa: CASSQKETQYF
CDR3nt: TGTGCCAGCAGCCAAAAAGAGACCCAGTACTTC

v_gene: TRBV4-1
j_gene: TRBJ2-3
d_gene: -
abundance: many
CDR3aa: CASSHLIASSTDTQYF
CDR3nt: TGCGCCAGCAGCCATCTAATAGCGTCTAGCACAGATACGCAGTATTTT

v_gene: TRBV27
j_gene: TRBJ1-2
d_gene: -
abundance: -
CDR3aa: CATSFYGGQPYTF
CDR3nt: TGTGCCACTTCGTTTTACGGGGGTCAACCCTACACCTTC

v_gene: TRBV29-1
j_gene: TRBJ2-1
d_gene: -
abundance: many
CDR3aa: CSVERTPLPTDEQFF
CDR3nt: TGCAGCGTTGAACGTACCCCCCTTCCCACAGATGAGCAGTTCTTC

v_gene: TRBV29-1
j_gene: TRBJ2-3
d_gene: -
abundance: few
CDR3aa: CSVEKSGTDTQYF
CDR3nt: TGCAGCGTTGAAAAGTCAGGAACAGATACGCAGTATTTT

v_gene: TRBV4-1
j_gene: TRBJ2-1
d_gene: -
abundance: -
CDR3aa: CASSQEDGGVYYNEQFF
CDR3nt: TGCGCCAGCAGCCAAGAGGACGGGGGAGTCTACTACAATGAGCAGTTCTTC

v_gene: TRBV20-1
j_gene: TRBJ2-3
d_gene: -
abundance: many
CDR3aa: CSARWWESEDTQYF
CDR3nt: TGCAGTGCTAGATGGTGGGAGTCTGAGGATACGCAGTATTTT

v_gene: TRBV20-1
j_gene: TRBJ2-3
d_gene: -
abundance: many
CDR3aa: CSARPHLGRGKSTDTQYF
CDR3nt: TGCAGTGCTAGACCACATCTGGGTCGCGGGAAAAGCACAGATACGCAGTATTTT

v_gene: TRBV3-1
j_gene: TRBJ2-5
d_gene: TRBD2
abundance: -
CDR3aa: CASSLAAGAPKTQYF
CDR3nt: TGTGCCAGCAGCCTCGCCGCGGGAGCCCCGAAGACCCAGTACTTC

v_gene: TRBV4-1
j_gene: TRBJ2-3
d_gene: TRBD2
abundance: many
CDR3aa: CASSQTLSGSGDADTQYF
CDR3nt: TGCGCCAGCAGCCAAACTCTGAGCGGGAGTGGGGACGCAGATACGCAGTATTTT

v_gene: TRBV6-5
j_gene: TRBJ2-3
d_gene: -
abundance: many
CDR3aa: CASSYLGVQYF
CDR3nt: TGTGCCAGCAGTTACTTAGGAGTGCAGTATTTT

v_gene: TRBV27
j_gene: TRBJ2-1
d_gene: TRBD2
abundance: many
CDR3aa: CASSHQRGGSYNEQFF
CDR3nt: TGTGCCAGCAGTCACCAGCGGGGTGGGTCCTACAATGAGCAGTTCTTC

v_gene: TRBV6-5
j_gene: TRBJ1-4
d_gene: -
abundance: few
CDR3aa: CASRLRTPLRNEKLFF
CDR3nt: TGTGCCAGCAGACTACGGACTCCCTTGAGAAATGAAAAACTGTTTTTT

v_gene: TRBV2
j_gene: TRBJ2-7
d_gene: -
abundance: many
CDR3aa: CASKVWTLDEQYF
CDR3nt: TGTGCCAGCAAGGTTTGGACTCTGGACGAGCAGTACTTC

v_gene: TRBV6-6
j_gene: TRBJ2-5
d_gene: -
abundance: many
CDR3aa: CASSYARDSQETQYF
CDR3nt: TGTGCCAGCAGTTACGCGAGGGACTCGCAAGAGACCCAGTACTTC

v_gene: TRBV5-1
j_gene: TRBJ2-7
d_gene: -
abundance: many
CDR3aa: CASSPTGTYEQYF
CDR3nt: TGCGCCAGCAGCCCTACAGGGACCTACGAGCAGTACTTC

v_gene: TRBV12-3/TRBV12-4
j_gene: TRBJ2-6
d_gene: -
abundance: few
CDR3aa: CASSGTSGANVLTF
CDR3nt: TGTGCCAGCAGTGGGACATCTGGGGCCAACGTCCTGACTTTC

v_gene: TRBV2
j_gene: TRBJ2-1
d_gene: -
abundance: many
CDR3aa: CASSSRLRNEQFF
CDR3nt: TGTGCCAGCAGTAGTCGTCTCCGCAATGAGCAGTTCTTC

v_gene: TRBV7-2
j_gene: TRBJ2-3
d_gene: -
abundance: many
CDR3aa: CASSLPAEVSQYF
CDR3nt: TGTGCCAGCAGCTTGCCAGCCGAGGTATCGCAGTATTTT

v_gene: TRBV6-2/TRBV6-3
j_gene: TRBJ1-1
d_gene: TRBD1
abundance: many
CDR3aa: CASRLGQGVTYTEAFF
CDR3nt: TGTGCCAGCAGACTTGGACAGGGAGTTACGTACACTGAAGCTTTCTTT

v_gene: TRBV28
j_gene: TRBJ1-1
d_gene: -
abundance: many
CDR3aa: CASNGGYTEAFF
CDR3nt: TGTGCCAGCAACGGCGGATACACTGAAGCTTTCTTT

v_gene: TRBV6-5
j_gene: TRBJ1-2
d_gene: -
abundance: many
CDR3aa: CASSNDPYGYTF
CDR3nt: TGTGCCAGCAGTAACGACCCCTATGGCTACACCTTC

v_gene: TRBV7-6
j_gene: TRBJ1-2
d_gene: TRBD1
abundance: few
CDR3aa: CASSFNRGDGGYTF
CDR3nt: TGTGCCAGCAGCTTTAACAGGGGAGACGGAGGCTACACCTTC

v_gene: TRBV28
j_gene: TRBJ1-3
d_gene: -
abundance: many
CDR3aa: CASSFLGNTIYF
CDR3nt: TGTGCCAGCAGTTTCTTAGGAAACACCATATATTTT

v_gene: TRBV3-1
j_gene: TRBJ2-7
d_gene: -
abundance: few
CDR3aa: CASSQFDSYEQYF
CDR3nt: TGTGCCAGCAGCCAATTTGATTCCTACGAGCAGTACTTC